A single sample gave rise to the 21 T cell receptor beta chains below, sequenced in a study of blood T cell repertoires in COVID-19. TCRdb's copy holds only in-frame clones and misses some; the assay was immunoSEQ multiplex PCR. The sample has 200,000 to 300,000 clones, roughly 89% seen once. The sample consisted of PBMCs or T cells enriched from blood (not recorded which). These receptors all come from a woman aged 30 to 39 with acute COVID-19.

This chain connects TRBV18 to TRBJ1-6; TRBD1 aligns across 10 bases. CDR1 KGHSH and CDR2 LQKENI come from the germline V gene. This CDR3 comprises 18 residues. V shed 4 bases and J 1 base; nucleotides not matched to a gene: 7. The CDR3 DNA is TGTGCCAGCTCACTCAACAGACAGGGGGCATCCTATAATTCACCCCTCCACTTT. Encoded protein: CASSLNRQGASYNSPLHF.

The chain carries TRBV5-8 and TRBJ2-5, with a weak D call TRBD1 (5 bases). Looked up from germline, CDR1 is SGHTS and CDR2 is YDEGEE. The CDR3 has 17 residues. Trimming removed 0 bases from V and 1 base from J, with 16 bases in between. The CDR3 DNA is TGTGCCAGCAGCTTGGGGTCGGCAGGGTTCTTCCAAGAGACCCAGTACTTC. Its protein product is CASSLGSAGFFQETQYF.

The chain joins TRBV7-9 to TRBJ1-2; 7 positions agree with TRBD1. Losses at the gene ends were 8 bases for V and 4 bases for J; bases not matched to a gene: 7. Germline V gene data show CDR1 as SEHNR and CDR2 as FQNEAQ (reference sequence). The CDR3 extends over 13 amino acids. The CDR3 nucleotides are TGTGCCAGCGATCTCGGGACAGCCTATGGCTACACCTTC. This translates into CASDLGTAYGYTF.

This chain connects TRBV7-2 to TRBJ2-7, with D possibly being TRBD1 (6 bases). This CDR3 comprises 15 residues. Germline CDR1 is SGHTA and CDR2 is FQGNSA. V dropped 3 bases and J dropped 0 bases, with 12 bases sitting between them. The CDR3 bases are TGTGCCAGCAGCTTCAGGGGTGGTAGCTCCTACGAGCAGTACTTC. It translates to CASSFRGGSSYEQYF.

The chain links TRBV27 to TRBJ2-3; D is undetermined. The germline V gene has CDR1 MNHEY and CDR2 SMNVEV (reference sequence). This CDR3 has 14 amino acids. Trimming pared 3 bases from V and 3 bases from J, leaving 10 bases between. CDR3 coding DNA: TGTGCCAGCAGTTTTGGCCCGTGGACAGATACGCAGTATTTT. Amino acids: CASSFGPWTDTQYF.

This chain connects TRBV5-1 to TRBJ2-7; 7 positions match TRBD2. The germline CDR1 and CDR2 sequences are SGHRS and YFSETQ. This CDR3 contains 14 residues. With 3 bases clipped from V and 2 bases from J, the junction kept 5 bases outside the gene matches. CDR3 protein: CASSSAAGAYEQYF. The CDR3 DNA follows: TGCGCCAGCAGCTCGGCGGCGGGAGCCTACGAGCAGTACTTC. The full variable domain, completed using reference TRBV5-1 and TRBJ2-7, is KAGVTQTPRYLIKTRGQQVTLSCSPISGHRSVSWYQQTPGQGLQFLFEYFSETQRNKGNFPGRFSGRQFSNSRSEMNVSTLELGDSALYLCASSSAAGAYEQYFGPGTRLTVT.

The chain is built from TRBV28 and TRBJ1-2; 7 positions agree with TRBD1. Germline V gene sequence: CDR1 MDHEN, CDR2 SYDVKM. Trimming removed 3 bases from V and 6 bases from J; junction bases left unmatched: 4. CDR3 length: 13 residues. The CDR3 DNA sequence: TGTGCCAGCAGTTTTCAGGGGGAACATGGCTACACCTTC. Amino acids: CASSFQGEHGYTF.

The rearrangement uses TRBV10-1 and TRBJ2-2, with D hard to call. Germline lookup yields CDR1 WNHNN and CDR2 SYGVQD (reference sequence). This CDR3 spans 15 amino acids. V gave up 3 bases and J gave up 0 bases, with 8 bases separating them. The CDR3 DNA is TGCGCCAGCAGTGATTTCACAGCGAACACCGGGGAGCTGTTTTTT. This encodes CASSDFTANTGELFF.

This CDR3 reads CATSRGTENQPQHF. CDR3 in DNA: TGTGCCACCAGCAGAGGGACAGAAAATCAGCCCCAGCATTTT. The chain uses TRBV15 and TRBJ1-5, with a possible D match to TRBD1 (6 bases). The CDR3 length is 14 residues. CDR1 is LNHNV, CDR2 YYDKDF, per germline (reference sequence). Trimming took off 1 base at V and 4 bases at J, with 8 bases between the two ends.

The chain couples TRBV7-6 to TRBJ2-7; tentatively, D is TRBD2 (6 bases). The CDR3 spans 13 residues. Germline values: CDR1 SGHVS, CDR2 FNYEAQ. V lost 4 bases and J lost 4, with 11 bases in between. CDR3 amino acids: CASSSEGDYEQYF. The CDR3 DNA sequence: TGTGCCAGCAGCTCGGAGGGAGATTACGAGCAGTACTTC.

The CDR3 DNA reads as TGTGCCAGCAGTGGGGCTGATACGCAGTATTTT. This gives the protein CASSGADTQYF. The J gene is TRBJ2-3, the V gene TRBV2; D is uncertain. The germline CDR1 and CDR2 sequences are SNHLY and FYNNEI. The CDR3 has 11 amino acids. Trimming took off 4 bases at V and 6 bases at J, with 5 bases between the two ends.

The genes are TRBV21-1 and TRBJ2-7; the table's D call, TRBD1, has no DNA check behind it. TRBV21-1 is marked as a pseudogene. The CDR3 covers 14 residues. CDR3 amino acids: CASSKDRGYYEQYF. The CDR3 DNA sequence: TGTGCCAGCAGCAAAGACAGGGGATACTACGAGCAGTACTTC.

The chain employs TRBV7-8 and TRBJ2-1; 10 nucleotides match TRBD2. The CDR3 runs 15 residues. Germline loops: CDR1 SGHVS, CDR2 FQNEAQ. V dropped 5 bases and J dropped 5; count of bases not matched to a gene: 6. The CDR3 bases are TGTGCCAGCAGCCTCAGGACTAGCGGTAACAATGAGCAGTTCTTC. Protein: CASSLRTSGNNEQFF.

This rearrangement joins TRBV6-5 to TRBJ1-6; D uncertain. The CDR3 runs 13 residues. In germline, CDR1 is MNHEY, CDR2 SVGAGI. Trimming took 10 bases from V and 2 from J, leaving 9 bases between them. CDR3 in DNA: TGTGCCACCCGGGAGGCCTATAATTCACCCCTCCACTTT. Amino acid sequence: CATREAYNSPLHF.

The chain has TRBV18 and TRBJ1-2; TRBD1 aligns across 8 bases. This CDR3 spans 14 amino acids. Germline-derived CDR1 and CDR2 are KGHSH and LQKENI. J lost 8 bases, V lost 3 bases, and 8 bases had no gene match. CDR3 bases: TGTGCCAGCTCACCCTCAGGGGGCGGAAGAGGCTACACCTTC. It translates to CASSPSGGGRGYTF.

The rearrangement joins TRBV29-1 to TRBJ2-7; 9 nucleotides align to TRBD1. The CDR3 runs 14 residues. J was trimmed by 3 bases and V by 6 bases; bases with no gene match: 9. The germline V gene encodes CDR1 SQVTM and CDR2 ANQGSEA. The DNA for the CDR3 is TGCAGCGTCTCTTCGGGACAGGGAGGCTACGAGCAGTACTTC. Residues: CSVSSGQGGYEQYF.

V gene TRBV11-2 combines with J gene TRBJ1-1, with unresolved D. Trimming cost V 5 bases and J 4 bases, with 11 bases left between them. CDR1 is SGHAT and CDR2 is FQNNGV in the germline V gene. This CDR3 spans 13 amino acids. The CDR3 sequence is CASSRMRGTEAFF. CDR3 DNA sequence: TGTGCCAGCAGCCGTATGCGGGGCACTGAAGCTTTCTTT.

In its sample, this clone was seen a few times. V usage is TRBV18 and J usage is TRBJ2-7; perhaps TRBD1 as D (5 bases). CDR3 size: 16 residues. Looked up from germline, CDR1 is KGHSH and CDR2 is LQKENI. V was cut by 2 bases and J by 6 bases, with 20 bases left in between. CDR3 coding DNA: TGTGCCAGCTCACCAGGAGCTAGGGGCTCGCACATCGAGCAGTACTTC. Protein: CASSPGARGSHIEQYF.

The chain joins TRBV3-1 (or the pseudogene TRBV3-2) to TRBJ1-2; D is possibly TRBD1 (5 bases). CDR1 and CDR2 from the germline V gene are LGHDT and YNNKEL (reference sequence). CDR3 size: 14 residues. V shed 0 bases and J shed 8 bases, with 13 bases lying between them. This chain's CDR3 is CASSQEYTGDGYTF. As DNA, the CDR3 is TGTGCCAGCAGCCAAGAATATACAGGCGACGGCTACACCTTC.

The V gene is TRBV7-9, the J gene TRBJ2-2; D remains ambiguous. The germline V gene encodes CDR1 SEHNR and CDR2 FQNEAQ (reference sequence). V was shortened by 5 bases and J by 2 bases, with 9 bases between the two germline ends. This CDR3 contains 14 residues. The CDR3 reads CASSQLRNTGELFF. Here the CDR3 DNA reads TGTGCCAGCAGCCAACTCCGTAACACCGGGGAGCTGTTTTTT.

This chain connects TRBV12-5 to TRBJ2-5; TRBD2 agrees at 8 bases. The germline gives CDR1 LGHNT, CDR2 FRNRAP. The CDR3 runs 17 residues. The V segment lost 1 base and the J segment 1 base; nucleotides outside the gene matches: 8. CDR3 DNA sequence: TGTGCTAGTGGTTTGGACTCTAGCGGGCCCTCCCAAGAGACCCAGTACTTC. Its protein product is CASGLDSSGPSQETQYF.